Shown below are 13 T cell receptor beta chains from a single sample sequenced in a study of T cells in Graves' hyperthyroidism and ophthalmopathy. From RNA transcripts, TCR beta CDR3 regions were amplified. TCR CDR3 underwent first-round RT-PCR with the HTBI primer set. MiXCR, run by TCRdb on the multiplex PCR reads, gives a single entry per CDR3 protein. Here the sample spans 470,000 or so distinct CDR3 sequences, about 20% being singletons. The sample consisted of blood. The source of these receptors is a man aged 18-30 years with Graves' hyperthyroidism.

To note about this clonotype: A much larger clone lies one base from this, so it may be a read error. The chain has TRBV29-1 and TRBJ1-1, with D possibly TRBD1 on 5 matching bases. The CDR3 length is 14 residues. Germline CDR1 and CDR2: SQVTM and ANQGSEA. CDR3: CSVEGGGMNTEACF. CDR3 DNA sequence: TGCAGCGTTGAAGGGGGGGGGATGAACACTGAAGCTTGCTTT.

This clonotype has a handful of counts. The chain has TRBV6-5 and TRBJ2-5; the D is unclear. The CDR3 runs to 14 residues. V was shortened by 4 bases and J by 0 bases, with 9 bases between the two germline ends. Germline V lookup: CDR1 MNHEY, CDR2 SVGAGI. The CDR3 DNA reads as TGTGCCAGCAGTTTGACATTCGACCAAGAGACCCAGTACTTC. It specifies CASSLTFDQETQYF.

This clonotype was observed at least ten times. The chain carries TRBV12-3 or TRBV12-4 and TRBJ1-5; D gene unclear. V lost 3 bases and J lost 1, with 7 bases in between. This CDR3 comprises 14 residues. This chain's CDR3 is CASSFGRSNQPQHF. The CDR3 bases are TGTGCCAGCAGTTTTGGTAGGAGCAATCAGCCCCAGCATTTT.

The genes are TRBV12-3 or TRBV12-4 and TRBJ1-1; 8 bases line up with TRBD1. The V and J ends lost 2 bases and 2 bases, in that order; junction bases with no gene match: 7. CDR3 length: 16 residues. In DNA form, the CDR3 reads TGTGCCAGCAGTTTATCCGGAACAGGGGGTAACACTGAAGCTTTCTTT. Amino acids: CASSLSGTGGNTEAFF.

The CDR3 protein is CASSLPPGQTNYGYTF. The CDR3 coding sequence is TGTGCCAGCAGCCTCCCCCCGGGACAGACTAACTATGGCTACACCTTC. The V and J genes are TRBV7-3 and TRBJ1-2; 7 bases fit TRBD1. Trimming removed 5 bases from V and 0 bases from J; junction bases left unmatched: 9. This CDR3 is 16 amino acids long. The germline V gene has CDR1 SGHTA and CDR2 FQGTGA.

This clonotype was seen at least ten times. This chain joins TRBV5-1 and TRBJ1-1; D perhaps matches TRBD1 (5 bases). The CDR3 has 13 residues. Trimming removed 9 bases from V and 5 bases from J, with 17 bases in between. Germline loops: CDR1 SGHRS, CDR2 YFSETQ. The DNA of the CDR3 is TGCGCCACCACCTTGGGAGGGGATACTGAAGCTTTCTTT. This encodes CATTLGGDTEAFF.

This chain connects TRBV6-2 or TRBV6-3 to TRBJ2-7, with D unclear. The CDR3 sequence is 12 residues long. V lost 2 bases and J 2 bases, leaving 4 bases between the germline ends. Germline lookup yields CDR1 MNHEY and CDR2 SVGEGT. CDR3 sequence: CASSYVPYEQYF. The CDR3 bases are TGTGCCAGCAGTTACGTCCCCTACGAGCAGTACTTC.

This clonotype was counted many times. The chain joins TRBV6-1 to TRBJ2-2; D gene ambiguous. With 2 bases removed from V and 7 bases from J, the gap between germline ends came to 8 bases. The CDR3 contains 13 residues. Germline V lookup: CDR1 MNHNS, CDR2 SASEGT. In nucleotides, the CDR3 is TGTGCCAGCAGTGAATTGTTGGACGGGGAGCTGTTTTTT. This encodes CASSELLDGELFF.

V usage is TRBV3-1 and J usage is TRBJ1-1; D not resolved. The CDR3 has 12 residues. V lost 2 bases and J 10 bases, leaving 11 bases between the germline ends. The germline V gene encodes CDR1 LGHDT and CDR2 YNNKEL (reference sequence). CDR3 in DNA: TGTGCCAGCAGCCAATTGGGAATACTAGCTTTCTTT. Protein sequence: CASSQLGILAFF.

In this sample, this clonotype turned up a few times. The CDR3 DNA follows: TGTGCCAGCAGAGTGGGACTAGCGGGAGGTTCGGGGGAGACCCAGTACTTC. This encodes CASRVGLAGGSGETQYF. The chain links TRBV2 to TRBJ2-5; TRBD2 matches at 15 bases. The V gene's germline CDR1 is SNHLY and CDR2 FYNNEI. The CDR3 is 17 amino acids. Trimming at V came to 6 bases and at J to 5 bases, leaving 10 bases not matched to a gene. Looking up the rest from reference TRBV2 and TRBJ2-5 gives the full variable domain: EPEVTQTPSHQVTQMGQEVILRCVPISNHLYFYWYRQILGQKVEFLVSFYNNEISEKSEIFDDQFSVERPDGSNFTLKIRSTKLEDSAMYFCASRVGLAGGSGETQYFGPGTRLLVL.

As regards this clonotype: This may arise from a read error, as a much more abundant clone is one base away. Lacking the conserved final phenylalanine or tryptophan, this CDR3 likely reflects a read error. The genes are TRBV30 and TRBJ2-6; D not resolved. The V end lost 2 bases, the J end lost 4 bases, and 9 bases lay between the germline ends. In germline, CDR1 is GTSNPN, CDR2 SVGIG (reference sequence). This CDR3 is 14 amino acids long. The CDR3 here is CAWSYISGANVLTL. DNA of the CDR3: TGTGCCTGGAGTTACATATCCGGGGCCAACGTCCTGACTCTC.

V usage is TRBV20-1 and J usage is TRBJ2-5, with 7 bases fitting TRBD1. Unmatched junction bases numbered 12, after V lost 3 bases and J lost 5 bases. The CDR3 spans 15 residues. Germline V gene lookup returns CDR1 DFQATT and CDR2 SNEGSKA (reference sequence). The CDR3, as DNA: TGCAGTGCTAGCTTAACGGACAGGCGGGCGGAGACCCAGTACTTC. Translated: CSASLTDRRAETQYF.

This clonotype was recorded at least ten times. The chain carries TRBV28 and TRBJ2-7; D is uncertain. Trimming removed 6 bases from V and 5 bases from J, with 14 bases in between. The CDR3 totals 13 residues. The germline V gene has CDR1 MDHEN and CDR2 SYDVKM. This chain's CDR3 is CASRSLTRNEQYF. In DNA, the CDR3 is TGTGCCAGCAGATCTCTCACGAGGAACGAGCAGTACTTC.